This T cell receptor beta chain was identified in a study of blood T cell repertoires in COVID-19. The wider study: Sites in the United States, Italy and Spain provided acute and convalescent COVID-19 samples. Nucleic acid was either cDNA or gDNA, and it came from T cells, B-cell-depleted T cells, or PBMCs.

CDR3 length equals 14 residues. V lost 0 bases to trimming and J lost 7 bases, with 12 bases between them. From germline, CDR1 is LGHDT and CDR2 YNNKEL (reference sequence). While infection was still active, Seattle patients were enrolled and then followed longitudinally. Original data processing: Nucleated cell number was recorded as an estimate derived from reference gene primer amplification. Profiling relied on immunoSEQ multiplex PCR, and the TCRdb table lists in-frame clones only, not all of them. V and J calls and clone size are those listed in that table; D and trimming were worked out from the DNA. The sample includes 84,000 or so clones, approximately 80% seen only once; the top ten take roughly 6.7%.

This TCR was recovered from a man in his 70s with COVID-19, enrolled during active disease. V is TRBV3-1 (or the pseudogene TRBV3-2) and J is TRBJ1-2; no clear D gene. The sequencing sample was made of peripheral blood. The CDR3 here is CASSQEGRVGGYTF. The CDR3, as DNA: TGTGCCAGCAGCCAAGAGGGGAGGGTCGGTGGCTACACCTTC.